This T cell receptor (beta chain) was obtained from a study of T cell repertoires in cytomegalovirus infection. Study-level information: HLA-B-restricted CMV epitopes that are well studied were used alongside recently identified HLA-C-restricted ones. Both a matching HLA type and CMV infection were indicated by public TCR beta signatures. Whole-study findings and limits: Identification of carriers of CMV plus the relevant HLA was performed using cumulative public TCR beta family frequency.

In this sample, this clonotype turned up a few times. Its antigen is not identified. The germline gives CDR1 MGHRA, CDR2 YSYEKL. Trimming took off 0 bases at V and 4 bases at J, with 13 bases between the two ends. The CDR3 covers 15 residues. One entry per CDR3 protein, called by TCRdb with MiXCR from the reads. The table has about 920,000 distinct CDR3 sequences, 25% to 40% seen once. Specimen: cultured CD8+ T cells from PBMCs, collected from culture after CMV antigen stimulation. This clonotype originated in a human donor in good health (CMV status not recorded). Some clones in this sample may be carry-over from other donors' samples. The V and J genes are TRBV4-1 and TRBJ2-7, with D perhaps TRBD2 (6 bases). This chain's CDR3 is CASSQDPGGRYEQYF. The CDR3 nucleotides are TGCGCCAGCAGCCAAGACCCCGGGGGTAGGTACGAGCAGTACTTC.